The 22 T cell receptor beta chains in this list originate from one sample, sequenced in a study of shared T cell receptors in the human thymus. Using immunoSEQ multiplex PCR, the repertoire was profiled, and TCRdb retains in-frame clones only, with some absent. This table holds hundreds of thousands of clones, more than 70% found once. The same specimen was also included in a second study, on human thymus T cells.

What was sequenced was thymocytes. The receptors derive from a boy in the first two years of life with a congenital heart defect.

The rearrangement joins TRBV19 to TRBJ2-3; D is unclear. The germline V gene encodes CDR1 LNHDA and CDR2 SQIVND (reference sequence). The CDR3 runs 15 residues. V lost 4 bases and J lost 4, with 15 bases in between. CDR3 nucleotide sequence: TGTGCCAGTAGTAAGGCAGGCTGGTCGCCAGATACGCAGTATTTT. It specifies CASSKAGWSPDTQYF. The entire variable domain, with the rest obtained from reference TRBV19 and TRBJ2-3, is as follows: DGGITQSPKYLFRKEGQNVTLSCEQNLNHDAMYWYRQDPGQGLRLIYYSQIVNDFQKGDIAEGYSVSREKKESFPLTVTSAQKNPTAFYLCASSKAGWSPDTQYFGPGTRLTVL.

The rearrangement links TRBV19 to TRBJ1-5, with 7 bases that match TRBD1. V shed 5 bases and J 6 bases; nucleotides not matched to a gene: 13. The CDR3 covers 16 residues. Germline assignment: CDR1 LNHDA and CDR2 SQIVND (reference sequence). CDR3 bases: TGTGCCAGTAGTCCCCGGGACAGACTAAAGGGTCAGCCCCAGCATTTT. It specifies CASSPRDRLKGQPQHF.

This clone was seen a single time. This rearrangement joins TRBV5-6 to TRBJ2-2; tentative D call: TRBD1 (5 bases). Germline values: CDR1 SGHDT, CDR2 YYEEEE. V lost 4 bases and J 3 bases, leaving 13 bases between the germline ends. There are 15 residues in the CDR3. The CDR3 coding sequence is TGTGCCAGCAGCGGAAAGGGGATTGACACCGGGGAGCTGTTTTTT. Protein: CASSGKGIDTGELFF.

The V gene is TRBV23-1, the J gene TRBJ1-5; 8 bases map to TRBD1. TRBV23-1 is given ORF status, its function remaining uncertain. Trimming at V came to 4 bases and at J to 0 bases, leaving 11 bases not matched to a gene. CDR3 size: 18 residues. The CDR3 reads CASSRTVMDRDSNQPQHF. CDR3 DNA sequence: TGCGCCAGCAGTCGAACGGTTATGGACAGGGATAGCAATCAGCCCCAGCATTTT.

The chain couples TRBV6-1 to TRBJ2-2; 7 nucleotides agree with TRBD1. From germline, CDR1 is MNHNS and CDR2 SASEGT. The CDR3 runs to 16 residues. The V and J ends lost 4 bases and 0 bases, in that order; junction bases with no gene match: 5. The DNA of the CDR3 is TGTGCCAGCAGTGCCTTCCAGGGGGCGAACACCGGGGAGCTGTTTTTT. This encodes CASSAFQGANTGELFF.

The chain has TRBV11-3 and TRBJ2-3; 7 bases match TRBD2. CDR1 and CDR2 (germline): SGHNT, YENEEA. CDR3 length: 16 residues. V shed 2 bases and J 1 base; nucleotides not matched to a gene: 6. For the CDR3, the DNA is TGTGCCAGCAGCTTATATCTAGCGGAATGCACAGATACGCAGTATTTT. Translation: CASSLYLAECTDTQYF. Full variable domain (missing parts from reference TRBV11-3 and TRBJ2-3): EAGVVQSPRYKIIEKKQPVAFWCNPISGHNTLYWYLQNLGQGPELLIRYENEEAVDDSQLPKDRFSAERLKGVDSTLKIQPAELGDSAVYLCASSLYLAECTDTQYFGPGTRLTVL.

V gene TRBV29-1 combines with J gene TRBJ1-4; D is uncertain. Per germline, CDR1 SQVTM and CDR2 ANQGSEA. The length of the CDR3 is 14 residues. Trimming took 4 bases from V and 7 from J, leaving 16 bases between them. This CDR3 reads CSVAKPTRGEKLFF. For the CDR3, the DNA is TGCAGCGTTGCCAAGCCGACGCGGGGTGAAAAACTGTTTTTT.

Only a few counts were recorded for this clone. The chain carries TRBV5-6 and TRBJ1-3; tentative D call: TRBD1 (6 bases). The CDR3 contains 12 residues. The V end lost 7 bases, the J end lost 8 bases, and 13 bases lay between the germline ends. From germline, CDR1 is SGHDT and CDR2 YYEEEE. The CDR3, as DNA: TGTGCCAGCGAACGGCCAGGGGACACCATATATTTT. Translated, it gives CASERPGDTIYF.

This clone has only one observation. V usage is TRBV19 and J usage is TRBJ1-1; D is uncertain. V was shortened by 3 bases and J by 0 bases, with 14 bases between the two germline ends. The germline V gene encodes CDR1 LNHDA and CDR2 SQIVND (reference sequence). The CDR3 is 16 residues long. CDR3 in DNA: TGTGCCAGTAGTATCACGGCGCAGGTCATGAACACTGAAGCTTTCTTT. Translation: CASSITAQVMNTEAFF.

This clone was detected a few times. V gene TRBV6-1 combines with J gene TRBJ1-1; no firm D call. Trimming removed 4 bases from V and 2 bases from J, with 8 bases in between. This CDR3 contains 13 residues. Germline CDR1 MNHNS, CDR2 SASEGT. CDR3 sequence (DNA): TGTGCCAGCAGTGGCGGCCGTAACACTGAAGCTTTCTTT. Protein product: CASSGGRNTEAFF.

The rearrangement links TRBV7-9 to TRBJ2-3; D might be TRBD2 (6 bases). V was clipped by 6 bases and J by 0 bases, with 13 bases between them. The CDR3 runs 15 residues. Germline values: CDR1 SEHNR, CDR2 FQNEAQ (reference sequence). The CDR3 here is CASRVGEASTDTQYF. CDR3 DNA sequence: TGTGCCAGCAGGGTTGGGGAGGCTAGCACAGATACGCAGTATTTT.

The chain recombines TRBV29-1 with TRBJ2-1, with TRBD2 matching over 9 bases. The CDR3 has 15 residues. The germline V gene has CDR1 SQVTM and CDR2 ANQGSEA. V shed 8 bases, J shed 7 bases, and the junction held 15 bases outside the gene matches. CDR3 sequence (DNA): TGCAGCTCACAACGACGGCGGGGGGGTTCGAATGAGCAGTTCTTC. Translating gives CSSQRRRGGSNEQFF.

The chain is built from TRBV4-3 and TRBJ1-1, with D perhaps matching TRBD1 (5 bases). The CDR3 runs 19 residues. Trimming cost V 2 bases and J 3 bases, with 25 bases left between them. Germline assignment: CDR1 LGHNA and CDR2 YSLEER. DNA for the CDR3: TGCGCCAGCAGCCAAACCCAAGCCGGGGACTCCGAGAGGTACACTGAAGCTTTCTTT. Protein sequence: CASSQTQAGDSERYTEAFF.

This clone was detected only once. V is TRBV10-3 and J is TRBJ2-6, with 9 bases lining up with TRBD1. V shed 6 bases and J 0 bases; nucleotides not matched to a gene: 6. In germline, CDR1 is ENHRY, CDR2 SYGVKD. The length of the CDR3 is 17 residues. In DNA, the CDR3 is TGTGCCATCAGGTCGGACAGGGGAATCTCTGGGGCCAACGTCCTGACTTTC. Its translation: CAIRSDRGISGANVLTF.

This clone showed up just once. The J gene is TRBJ1-3, the V gene TRBV7-2, with a weak D call TRBD1 (6 bases). The CDR3 runs to 18 residues. CDR1 is SGHTA, CDR2 FQGNSA, per germline. The V gene lost 0 bases and the J gene lost 0 bases, with 15 bases spanning the gap. The CDR3 loop reads CASSLAAGDRLSGNTIYF. CDR3 DNA: TGTGCCAGCAGCTTAGCGGCCGGTGACAGGCTCTCTGGAAACACCATATATTTT.

The chain carries TRBV29-1 and TRBJ2-7, with 12 bases aligning to TRBD1. The CDR3 is 14 residues long. Germline-derived CDR1 and CDR2 are SQVTM and ANQGSEA. Germline trimming cut 6 bases from V and 6 bases from J; bases unmatched to any gene: 9. As DNA, the CDR3 is TGCAGCGTCGATGACCGGGACAGGGGGCGCGAGCAGTACTTC. This gives the protein CSVDDRDRGREQYF.

The rearrangement uses TRBV7-9 and TRBJ1-2; D is unresolved. The CDR3 spans 14 residues. Trimming took off 0 bases at V and 4 bases at J, with 9 bases between the two ends. CDR1 SEHNR and CDR2 FQNEAQ come from the germline V gene (reference sequence). This chain's CDR3 is CASSLAWGAYGYTF. The CDR3 nucleotides are TGTGCCAGCAGCTTAGCATGGGGAGCCTATGGCTACACCTTC.

CDR3 residues: CASRVTSGSSYEQYF. The CDR3, as DNA: TGCGCCAGCAGGGTGACTAGCGGGAGCTCCTACGAGCAGTACTTC. V and J are TRBV10-2 and TRBJ2-7; 12 bases fit TRBD2. CDR1 WSHSY and CDR2 SAAADI come from the germline V gene. The CDR3 contains 15 residues. J was trimmed by 0 bases and V by 6 bases; bases with no gene match: 3.

V gene TRBV4-3 combines with J gene TRBJ2-7, with 13 bases aligning to TRBD2. The CDR3 is made up of 17 amino acids. CDR1 and CDR2 from the germline V gene are LGHNA and YSLEER. V trimming: 1 base; J trimming: 5 bases; junction bases outside the gene matches: 8. The CDR3 DNA is TGCGCCAGCAGCCAAGGTCCAACTAGCGGGAGGGTCCACGAGCAGTACTTC. Amino acid sequence: CASSQGPTSGRVHEQYF.

J is TRBJ2-5 and V is TRBV5-4; 14 nucleotides align to TRBD2. V was pared by 4 bases and J by 5 bases, with 4 bases of the junction left unmatched. The CDR3 extends over 15 amino acids. In germline, CDR1 is SGHNT, CDR2 YYREEE (reference sequence). The CDR3 DNA follows: TGTGCCAGCAGCCCGACTAGCGGGGGGGATGAGACCCAGTACTTC. Translation: CASSPTSGGDETQYF.

The rearrangement uses TRBV4-3 and TRBJ2-2; D may be TRBD1 (6 bases). The V end lost 0 bases, the J end lost 1 base, and 15 bases lay between the germline ends. From germline, CDR1 is LGHNA and CDR2 YSLEER. The length of the CDR3 is 18 residues. Here the CDR3 DNA reads TGCGCCAGCAGCCAAGAGTCCCGGACAGTACTGAACACCGGGGAGCTGTTTTTT. Amino acid sequence: CASSQESRTVLNTGELFF.

Notes on this clone: Its ends do not fully match the called genes, so a read error is possible. For the CDR3, the DNA is TGTGCCAGCAGTGACCTGCGTCTCTTC. Translating gives CASSDLRLF. The chain employs TRBV6-1 and TRBJ2-1; unclear D gene. Germline V gene data show CDR1 as MNHNS and CDR2 as SASEGT. This CDR3 comprises 9 residues.